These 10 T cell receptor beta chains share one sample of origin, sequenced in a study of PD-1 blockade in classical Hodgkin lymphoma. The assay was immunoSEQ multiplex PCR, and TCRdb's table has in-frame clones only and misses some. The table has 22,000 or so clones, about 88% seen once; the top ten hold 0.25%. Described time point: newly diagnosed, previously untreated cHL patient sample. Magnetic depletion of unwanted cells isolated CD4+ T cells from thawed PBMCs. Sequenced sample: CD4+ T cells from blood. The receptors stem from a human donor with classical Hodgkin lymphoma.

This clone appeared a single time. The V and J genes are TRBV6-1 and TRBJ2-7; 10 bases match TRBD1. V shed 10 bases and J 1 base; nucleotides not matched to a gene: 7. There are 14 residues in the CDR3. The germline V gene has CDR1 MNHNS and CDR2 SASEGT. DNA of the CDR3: TGTGCCATCGGGACAGGGGTCACATCCTACGAGCAGTACTTC. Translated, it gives CAIGTGVTSYEQYF.

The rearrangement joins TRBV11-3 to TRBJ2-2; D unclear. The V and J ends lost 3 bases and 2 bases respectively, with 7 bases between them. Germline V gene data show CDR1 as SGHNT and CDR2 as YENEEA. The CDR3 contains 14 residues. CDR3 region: CASSFSSNTGELFF. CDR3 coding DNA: TGTGCCAGCAGCTTCTCCAGCAACACCGGGGAGCTGTTTTTT.

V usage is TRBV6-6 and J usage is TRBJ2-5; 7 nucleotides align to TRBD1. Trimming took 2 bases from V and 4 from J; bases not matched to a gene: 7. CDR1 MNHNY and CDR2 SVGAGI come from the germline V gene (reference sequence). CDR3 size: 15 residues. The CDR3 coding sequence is TGTGCCAGCAGTTACCCCAGGGGGATTGGAGAGACCCAGTACTTC. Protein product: CASSYPRGIGETQYF.

The CDR3 DNA is TGCAGCGTTGGAAACAGCTACACCGGGGAGCTGTTTTTT. This codes for CSVGNSYTGELFF. This sequence joins TRBV29-1 and TRBJ2-2; D remains ambiguous. CDR3 length: 13 amino acids. V was pared by 4 bases and J by 3 bases, with 9 bases between. Per the germline V gene, CDR1 is SQVTM and CDR2 is ANQGSEA.

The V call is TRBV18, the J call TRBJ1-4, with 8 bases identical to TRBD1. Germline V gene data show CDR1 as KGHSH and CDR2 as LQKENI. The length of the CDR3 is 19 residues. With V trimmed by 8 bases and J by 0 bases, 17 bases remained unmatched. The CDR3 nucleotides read TGTGCCAGCCCAACACGACAGGGGCCGCCCACCGCAACTAATGAAAAACTGTTTTTT. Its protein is CASPTRQGPPTATNEKLFF.

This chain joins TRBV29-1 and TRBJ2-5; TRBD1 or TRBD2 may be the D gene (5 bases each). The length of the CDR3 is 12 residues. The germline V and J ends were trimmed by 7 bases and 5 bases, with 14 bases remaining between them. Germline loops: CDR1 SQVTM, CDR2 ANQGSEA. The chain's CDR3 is CSGGRPGETQYF. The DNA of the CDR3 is TGCAGCGGGGGACGGCCTGGGGAGACCCAGTACTTC.

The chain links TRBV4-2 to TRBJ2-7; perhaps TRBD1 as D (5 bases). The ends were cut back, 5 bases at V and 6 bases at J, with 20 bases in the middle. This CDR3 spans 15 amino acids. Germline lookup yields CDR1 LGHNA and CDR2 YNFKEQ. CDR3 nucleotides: TGTGCCAGCAGCAGAAATGGGGCCCTCCCAGGCGAGCAGTACTTC. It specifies CASSRNGALPGEQYF.

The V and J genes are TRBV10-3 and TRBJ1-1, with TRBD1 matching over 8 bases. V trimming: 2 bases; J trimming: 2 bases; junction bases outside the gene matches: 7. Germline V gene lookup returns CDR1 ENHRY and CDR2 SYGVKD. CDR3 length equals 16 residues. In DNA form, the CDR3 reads TGTGCCATCAGTGAGGGACAGGGAAAGGGAAACACTGAAGCTTTCTTT. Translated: CAISEGQGKGNTEAFF.

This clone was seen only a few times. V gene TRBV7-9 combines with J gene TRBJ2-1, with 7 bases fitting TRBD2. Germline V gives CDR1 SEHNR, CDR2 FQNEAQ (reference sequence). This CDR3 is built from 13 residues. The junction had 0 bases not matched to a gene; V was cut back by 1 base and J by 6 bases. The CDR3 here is CASSLVAGNEQFF. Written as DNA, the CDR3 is TGTGCCAGCAGCTTAGTAGCGGGCAATGAGCAGTTCTTC.

This CDR3 is CASSYSRFGGQETQYF. CDR3 coding DNA: TGTGCCAGCAGTTACTCGAGGTTCGGGGGGCAAGAGACCCAGTACTTC. The rearrangement uses TRBV6-5 and TRBJ2-5, with 7 bases that match TRBD2. The CDR3 loop spans 16 amino acids. The ends lost 0 bases at V and 2 bases at J; junction bases unmatched: 6. The germline CDR1 and CDR2 sequences are MNHEY and SVGAGI.